The sequence of this T cell receptor (beta chain) was determined in a study of chemoradiotherapy in HPV16-positive cancers. For the study at large: A couple of HPV16-positive patients' cells yielded candidate HPV-specific clones and common motifs. Study results and caveats: During treatment, candidate HPV-specific clones and E7-related motifs expanded in tumor.

The CDR3 has 15 amino acids. Germline-derived CDR1 and CDR2 are LGHNA and YSLEER. V was pared by 0 bases and J by 6 bases, with 13 bases between. Note on this clone: What it binds is not known.

The assay was immunoSEQ multiplex PCR, and TCRdb's table has in-frame clones only and misses some. The sample shows 8,000 to 9,000 clones, 74% of them seen only once. The specimen was obtained from a patient who underwent chemoradiotherapy. The TCR sequence derives from a human donor with HPV-associated anogenital cancer. The chain joins TRBV4-3 to TRBJ2-3; D unresolved. CDR3 coding DNA: TGCGCCAGCAGCCAAGATACACTGTCTAAGGATACGCAGTATTTT. It is translated as CASSQDTLSKDTQYF.